This T cell receptor beta chain derives from a study of response to subunit inactivated influenza vaccine. Study results and limitations: Researchers suggested that each seasonal influenza vaccination recruits few new T cells.

This clonotype was recorded many times. The antigen remains undetermined. The junction differs from germline at one of its ends, possibly a read error. One entry per CDR3 protein results from TCRdb running MiXCR on the RT-PCR reads. The repertoire holds hundreds of thousands of distinct CDR3 sequences, with under 9% as singletons. This TCR derives from a man between 50 and 70 years old who received an inactivated influenza vaccine. The source material was PBMCs from blood, sampled around 25 months after vaccination.

The CDR3, as DNA: TGCGCCAGCAGCTTGGCCGGGGCTGAAGCTTTCTTT. It is translated as CASSLAGAEAFF. J is TRBJ1-1 and V is TRBV7-9, with no clear D. Per germline, CDR1 SEHNR and CDR2 FQNEAQ (reference sequence). The CDR3 is made up of 12 amino acids.